This passage covers 16 T cell receptor beta chains from one sample sequenced in a study of post-analysis software for immune sequencing data. No cognate antigen is known for these TCRs. cDNA libraries for TCR beta contained unique molecular identifiers. A single record per CDR3 protein comes from TCRdb applying MiXCR to the PCR reads. The table shows 250,000 to 300,000 distinct CDR3 sequences, with 35% to 40% occurring only once. General study results and limits: Compared with controls, patients had more of about 5 TRBV segments, including TRBV5-6, TRBV5-1 and TRBV20-1.

Material: blood. All receptors derive from a girl aged 5-17 years with multiple sclerosis.

The chain combines TRBV4-1 with TRBJ2-1; D call uncertain. CDR3 length: 12 amino acids. Trimming left V 4 bases short and J 10 bases short, with 11 bases between. Germline CDR1 MGHRA, CDR2 YSYEKL. The CDR3 DNA reads as TGCGCCAGCAGCCTATCGGGTTACGAGCAGTTCTTC. Its translation: CASSLSGYEQFF.

This clonotype was observed many times. The chain is built from TRBV7-2 and TRBJ2-5, with D maybe TRBD2 (7 bases). The CDR3 is made up of 16 amino acids. Germline lookup yields CDR1 SGHTA and CDR2 FQGNSA. The V gene lost 1 base and the J gene lost 5 bases, with 17 bases spanning the gap. DNA for the CDR3: TGTGCCAGCAGCTTAGGATCCTTGGCGGGGGCGGAGACCCAGTACTTC. As protein: CASSLGSLAGAETQYF.

This rearrangement joins TRBV20-1 to TRBJ2-5; 11 bases fit TRBD2. Germline V CDR1 and CDR2: DFQATT, SNEGSKA (reference sequence). V shed 5 bases and J 2 bases; nucleotides not matched to a gene: 13. This CDR3 is built from 17 residues. CDR3 in DNA: TGCAGTGCTGACCAGTTTCCGGGACTAGCGGATCAAGAGACCCAGTACTTC. Protein sequence: CSADQFPGLADQETQYF.

This chain connects TRBV15 to TRBJ2-3; TRBD1 matches at 9 bases. V was pared by 3 bases and J by 2 bases, with 6 bases of the junction left unmatched. CDR3 length equals 16 residues. Per germline, CDR1 LNHNV and CDR2 YYDKDF (reference sequence). CDR3 residues: CATSSTGTGITDTQYF. The CDR3 coding sequence is TGTGCCACCAGCAGTACCGGGACAGGGATCACAGATACGCAGTATTTT.

Notes on this clonotype: One end of the junction fails to match germline, which may point to a read error. The chain employs TRBV18 and TRBJ1-1; D gene uncertain. Germline V CDR1 and CDR2: KGHSH, LQKENI. This CDR3 spans 14 amino acids. CDR3 DNA sequence: TGTGCCAGCCCACCTCTGGGGAGGTCTTCTGAAGCTTTCTTT. This translates into CASPPLGRSSEAFF.

The table lists this clonotype with a few counts. This rearrangement joins TRBV27 to TRBJ2-3; the match to TRBD1 covers 9 bases. The V segment lost 5 bases and the J segment 3 bases; nucleotides outside the gene matches: 21. The CDR3 sequence is 20 residues long. Germline CDR1 and CDR2: MNHEY and SMNVEV (reference sequence). This CDR3 is CASSEYRGRDLLALTDTQYF. CDR3 sequence (DNA): TGTGCCAGCAGTGAGTACAGGGGGCGCGATCTTCTGGCTCTTACAGATACGCAGTATTTT.

V usage is TRBV4-1 and J usage is TRBJ2-5; tentative D call: TRBD2 (6 bases). CDR3 size: 16 residues. V lost 7 bases, J lost 5 bases, and 23 bases lay in between. From germline, CDR1 is MGHRA and CDR2 YSYEKL. This CDR3 reads CASNEDYSGLQETQYF. As DNA, the CDR3 is TGCGCCAGCAACGAAGACTACTCGGGACTGCAGGAGACCCAGTACTTC.

DNA of the CDR3: TGCAGTGCCGGGGGGGGCCTGGCCTACAATCAGCCCCAGCATTTT. It yields the protein CSAGGGLAYNQPQHF. The V call is TRBV20-1, the J call TRBJ1-5; TRBD1 might be the D (6 bases). Germline CDR1 reads DFQATT; CDR2 reads SNEGSKA (reference sequence). This CDR3 has 15 amino acids. The germline V and J ends were trimmed by 6 bases and 3 bases, with 18 bases remaining between them.

As regards this clonotype: A much bigger clone sits one base away, suggesting this may be a read error. This chain connects TRBV9 to TRBJ1-2; D remains ambiguous. Germline CDR1 and CDR2: SGDLS and YYNGEE. Between the trimmed V and J ends, which lost 3 bases and 4 bases, there was a span of 16 bases. The CDR3 sequence is 15 residues long. CDR3 residues: CASSGNPGIRYGYTF. Here the CDR3 DNA reads TGTGCCAGCAGCGGAAACCCCGGGATACGCTATGGCTACACCTTC.

As concerns this clonotype: A much more abundant neighbour one base away suggests this may be a read error. This chain joins TRBV5-1 and TRBJ2-5; possibly TRBD1 for D (6 bases). CDR3 length equals 13 residues. In germline, CDR1 is SGHRS, CDR2 YFSETQ. Between the trimmed V and J ends, which lost 3 bases and 11 bases, there was a span of 17 bases. CDR3 sequence: CASSYRDVDEQYF. The CDR3 DNA reads TGCGCCAGCAGCTACAGGGACGTGGATGAGCAGTACTTC.

This chain links TRBV20-1 with TRBJ2-7, with TRBD2 matching 9 bases. CDR3 length equals 13 residues. With 1 base clipped from V and 4 bases from J, the junction kept 2 bases outside the gene matches. Germline-derived CDR1 and CDR2 are DFQATT and SNEGSKA (reference sequence). In DNA form, the CDR3 reads TGCAGTGCTAGAGGGACTAGCGATTACGAGCAGTACTTC. As protein: CSARGTSDYEQYF.

With respect to this clonotype: The junction and the germline gene differ at one end; a read error may be behind it. The chain couples TRBV5-5 to TRBJ2-3; 8 nucleotides line up with TRBD2. The CDR3 is made up of 18 amino acids. Germline V gene data show CDR1 as SGHKS and CDR2 as YYEKEE (reference sequence). The CDR3 nucleotides are TGTGCCCGCAGCTCACCGACGGCCGCGAGCGGGAGAGCAGATACGCAGTATTTT. Translated: CARSSPTAASGRADTQYF.

This clonotype has only a few counts. The CDR3 coding sequence is TGTGCCAGCAGTTCCGGGTTAGGTCAGCCCCAGCATTTT. Translating gives CASSSGLGQPQHF. The V call is TRBV6-6, the J call TRBJ1-5; unclear D gene. The CDR3 has 13 amino acids. Looked up from germline, CDR1 is MNHNY and CDR2 is SVGAGI (reference sequence). The ends were cut back, 4 bases at V and 6 bases at J, with 10 bases in the middle.

A remark on this clonotype: The junction differs from germline at one of its ends, possibly a read error. V usage is TRBV7-2 and J usage is TRBJ1-4; 9 bases map to TRBD1. Germline loops: CDR1 SGHTA, CDR2 FQGNSA. The CDR3 sequence is 16 residues long. The CDR3 DNA is TGTGCCAGCAGCCTACAGGGGGCGGCTACTAAAGAAAAACTGTTTTTT. Translation: CASSLQGAATKEKLFF.

Remarks on this clonotype: A read error may produce the germline difference seen at one junction end. The V gene is TRBV25-1, the J gene TRBJ2-2, with D possibly matching TRBD2 (5 bases). The CDR3 has 14 residues. Per germline, CDR1 MGHDK and CDR2 SYGVNS. The CDR3 DNA follows: TGTGCCAGCAGTGGCCCCAAGGGTCACGGGGAGCTGATTTTT. Translation gives CASSGPKGHGELIF. Variable domain in full (rest from reference TRBV25-1 and TRBJ2-2): EADIYQTPRYLVIGTGKKITLECSQTMGHDKMYWYQQDPGMELHLIHYSYGVNSTEKGDLSSESTVSRIRTEHFPLTLESARPSHTSQYLCASSGPKGHGELIFGEGSRLTVL.

The sample holds a few counts of this clonotype. A read error may explain this, as a much larger clone is one base away. J is TRBJ2-3 and V is TRBV20-1; TRBD2 agrees at 9 bases. The CDR3 is made up of 14 amino acids. CDR1 is DFQATT and CDR2 is SNEGSKA in the germline V gene (reference sequence). The J segment lost 3 bases and the V segment lost 1 base, leaving 2 bases of the junction unmatched. The CDR3 protein is CSARGSGRTDTQYF. The CDR3 coding sequence is TGCAGTGCTAGAGGTAGCGGGAGAACAGATACGCAGTATTTT.